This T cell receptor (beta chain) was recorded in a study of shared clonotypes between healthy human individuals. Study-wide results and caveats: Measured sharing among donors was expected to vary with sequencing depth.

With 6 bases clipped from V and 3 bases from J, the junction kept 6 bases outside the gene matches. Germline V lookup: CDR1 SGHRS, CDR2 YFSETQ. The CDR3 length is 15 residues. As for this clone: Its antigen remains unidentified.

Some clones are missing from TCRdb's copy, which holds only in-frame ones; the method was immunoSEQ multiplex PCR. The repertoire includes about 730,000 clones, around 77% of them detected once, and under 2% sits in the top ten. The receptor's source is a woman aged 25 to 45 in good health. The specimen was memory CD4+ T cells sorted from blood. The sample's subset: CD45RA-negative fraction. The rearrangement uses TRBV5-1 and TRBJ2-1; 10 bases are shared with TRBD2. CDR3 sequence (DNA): TGCGCCAGCAATCAGGCTAGCGGGGGCTACAATGAGCAGTTCTTC. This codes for CASNQASGGYNEQFF.